The clone carrying this T cell receptor (beta chain) was seen at least ten times. Germline CDR1 is SGHRS and CDR2 is YFSETQ. Trimming removed 0 bases from V and 2 bases from J, with 12 bases in between. The CDR3 is 15 amino acids. TCRdb used MiXCR to reprocess the 5' RACE reads, holding one entry per CDR3 protein. The data show around 27,000 distinct CDR3 sequences, 15% seen once. The data derive from a study of neurological immune-mediated disorders. This receptor was identified in an older man in good health. This chain connects TRBV5-1 to TRBJ2-7, with D possibly matching TRBD2 (5 bases). The specimen sequenced was PBMCs. In DNA form, the CDR3 reads TGCGCCAGCAGCTTGGAGGGAGCAACCACCTACGAGCAGTACTTC. The encoded protein is CASSLEGATTYEQYF.